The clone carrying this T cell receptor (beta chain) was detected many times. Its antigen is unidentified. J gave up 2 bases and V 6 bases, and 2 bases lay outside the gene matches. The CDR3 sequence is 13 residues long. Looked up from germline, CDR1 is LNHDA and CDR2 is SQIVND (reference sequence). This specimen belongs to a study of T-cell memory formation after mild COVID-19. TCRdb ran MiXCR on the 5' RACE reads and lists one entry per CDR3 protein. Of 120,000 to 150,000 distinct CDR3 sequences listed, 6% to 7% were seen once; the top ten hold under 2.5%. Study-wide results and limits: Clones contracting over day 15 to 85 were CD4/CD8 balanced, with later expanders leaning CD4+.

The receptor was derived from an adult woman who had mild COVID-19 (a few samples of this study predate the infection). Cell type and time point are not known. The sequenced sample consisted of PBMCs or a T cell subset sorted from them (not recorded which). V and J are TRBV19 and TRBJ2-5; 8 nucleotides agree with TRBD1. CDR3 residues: CASRNRGQETQYF. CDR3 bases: TGTGCCAGTAGAAACAGGGGGCAAGAGACCCAGTACTTC.